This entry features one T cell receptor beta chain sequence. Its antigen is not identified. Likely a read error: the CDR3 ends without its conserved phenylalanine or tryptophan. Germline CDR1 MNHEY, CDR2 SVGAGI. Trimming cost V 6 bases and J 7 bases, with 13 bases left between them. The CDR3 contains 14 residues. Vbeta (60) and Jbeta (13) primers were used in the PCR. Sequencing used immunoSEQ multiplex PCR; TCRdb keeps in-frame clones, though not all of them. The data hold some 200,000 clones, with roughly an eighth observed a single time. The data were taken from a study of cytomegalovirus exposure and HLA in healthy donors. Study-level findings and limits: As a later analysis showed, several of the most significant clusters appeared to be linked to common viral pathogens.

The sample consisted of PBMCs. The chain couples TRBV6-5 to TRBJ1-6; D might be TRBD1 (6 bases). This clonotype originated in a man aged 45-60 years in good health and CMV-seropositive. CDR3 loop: CASSSEGVNSPLHV. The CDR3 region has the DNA TGTGCCAGCAGCAGCGAGGGGGTAAATTCACCCCTCCACGTT.